The 14 T cell receptor beta chains below were found in one sample sequenced in a study of CD8 T cells in ankylosing spondylitis. MiXCR was run by TCRdb on the 5' RACE reads, yielding one entry per CDR3 protein. Seen here are some 120,000 distinct CDR3 sequences, roughly 7.3% observed once, and the top ten hold over 9%. Sequences were obtained from blood, either unsorted or a sorted T cell fraction (not recorded which). The receptors stem from a male donor with ankylosing spondylitis or in good health (not recorded which).

The table lists this clonotype with many counts. The chain couples TRBV5-1 to TRBJ2-1, with a possible D match to TRBD1 (6 bases). Between the trimmed V and J ends, which lost 4 bases and 4 bases, there was a span of 12 bases. Germline CDR1 SGHRS, CDR2 YFSETQ. This CDR3 is 14 amino acids long. CDR3 in amino acids: CASSQRQVYNEQFF. Written as DNA, the CDR3 is TGCGCCAGCAGCCAACGACAGGTTTACAATGAGCAGTTCTTC. Drawing the rest from reference TRBV5-1 and TRBJ2-1, the complete variable domain is KAGVTQTPRYLIKTRGQQVTLSCSPISGHRSVSWYQQTPGQGLQFLFEYFSETQRNKGNFPGRFSGRQFSNSRSEMNVSTLELGDSALYLCASSQRQVYNEQFFGPGTRLTVL.

This clonotype occurred many times. The chain has TRBV7-3 and TRBJ2-3; 10 nucleotides agree with TRBD2. Germline-derived CDR1 and CDR2 are SGHTA and FQGTGA. The CDR3 runs 16 residues. Trimming took 4 bases from V and 1 from J; bases not matched to a gene: 5. CDR3 in DNA: TGTGCCAGCAGCTACGGGACTAGCGCAGGCACAGATACGCAGTATTTT. It yields the protein CASSYGTSAGTDTQYF.

This clonotype showed up many times. V is TRBV5-1 and J is TRBJ1-5; a possible D gene is TRBD1 (5 bases). CDR1 SGHRS and CDR2 YFSETQ come from the germline V gene. V was cut by 0 bases and J by 7 bases, with 14 bases left in between. The CDR3 loop spans 15 amino acids. The CDR3 protein is CASSLDPGPVQPQHF. The CDR3 coding sequence is TGCGCCAGCAGCTTGGACCCAGGGCCTGTGCAGCCCCAGCATTTT.

At least ten counts were recorded for this clonotype. CDR3 nucleotide sequence: TGCGCCAGCAGCTTGGAAGCGGGAGGAATCATAGATACGCAGTATTTT. The encoded protein is CASSLEAGGIIDTQYF. The chain is built from TRBV5-1 and TRBJ2-3; TRBD2 agrees at 9 bases. In germline, CDR1 is SGHRS, CDR2 YFSETQ. The CDR3 runs to 16 residues. J lost 5 bases, V lost 0 bases, and 7 bases had no gene match.

The chain carries TRBV2 and TRBJ1-6; maybe TRBD1 (5 bases). Germline CDR1 is SNHLY and CDR2 is FYNNEI. The ends were cut back, 3 bases at V and 7 bases at J, with 13 bases in the middle. The CDR3 consists of 15 residues. The CDR3: CASSEEQGRNSPLHF. CDR3 bases: TGTGCCAGCAGTGAGGAGCAGGGACGCAATTCACCCCTCCACTTT.

This clonotype was found many times. This rearrangement joins TRBV28 to TRBJ2-5; no clear D. Germline CDR1 is MDHEN and CDR2 is SYDVKM. The germline V and J ends were trimmed by 5 bases and 4 bases, with 17 bases remaining between them. The CDR3 is made up of 15 amino acids. In DNA, the CDR3 is TGTGCCAGCAGTGGAGCATGGGCCTCACTAGAGACCCAGTACTTC. Its translation is CASSGAWASLETQYF.

This clonotype was seen many times. The chain employs TRBV7-2 and TRBJ2-3; 8 nucleotides line up with TRBD2. The CDR3 runs 16 residues. The trim removed 5 bases at V and 0 bases at J, leaving 7 bases unmatched. Germline V gene lookup returns CDR1 SGHTA and CDR2 FQGNSA. In nucleotides, the CDR3 is TGTGCCAGCAGCCAAAGGATAGCGGGGAGCACAGATACGCAGTATTTT. Amino acid sequence: CASSQRIAGSTDTQYF.

This clonotype was recorded many times. This chain joins TRBV9 and TRBJ2-3; D tentatively reads TRBD1 or TRBD2 (6 bases each). CDR3 length: 16 residues. Trimming shortened V by 3 bases and J by 2 bases, and 16 bases separated the two germline ends. Germline values: CDR1 SGDLS, CDR2 YYNGEE. For the CDR3, the DNA is TGTGCCAGCAGCGGATCCCTTGGGGGGCTCACAGATACGCAGTATTTT. Its protein product is CASSGSLGGLTDTQYF.

This clonotype was seen more than once but under ten times. The V and J genes are TRBV11-2 and TRBJ2-2, with TRBD2 matching 9 bases. This CDR3 comprises 17 residues. Germline V gene data show CDR1 as SGHAT and CDR2 as FQNNGV. The ends lost 2 bases at V and 0 bases at J; junction bases unmatched: 4. CDR3 bases: TGTGCCAGCAGCTTAATACCTAGCGGGGCGAACACCGGGGAGCTGTTTTTT. Protein sequence: CASSLIPSGANTGELFF.

This clonotype was seen many times. V and J are TRBV27 and TRBJ2-3, with TRBD2 matching over 8 bases. The J segment lost 5 bases and the V segment lost 6 bases, leaving 10 bases of the junction unmatched. Germline V lookup: CDR1 MNHEY, CDR2 SMNVEV (reference sequence). The CDR3 spans 15 residues. The chain's CDR3 is CASSPSGGLGDTQYF. The CDR3 nucleotides are TGTGCCAGCAGCCCTTCGGGGGGGCTCGGAGATACGCAGTATTTT.

This clonotype was observed many times. V and J are TRBV10-1 and TRBJ2-6; D uncertain. The V gene's germline CDR1 is WNHNN and CDR2 SYGVQD (reference sequence). The V and J ends lost 7 bases and 0 bases respectively, with 7 bases between them. This CDR3 comprises 14 residues. The CDR3 nucleotides are TGCGCCAGCACCCTGGGCTCTGGGGCCAACGTCCTGACTTTC. Its protein product is CASTLGSGANVLTF.

Many counts were recorded for this clonotype. This rearrangement joins TRBV5-1 to TRBJ2-4; 8 bases map to TRBD2. Germline assignment: CDR1 SGHRS and CDR2 YFSETQ. V was pared by 3 bases and J by 8 bases, with 7 bases of the junction left unmatched. This CDR3 comprises 14 residues. The CDR3 protein is CASSSTQAGDIQYF. The CDR3 nucleotides read TGCGCCAGCAGCTCGACTCAAGCGGGGGACATTCAGTACTTC.

This clonotype was seen at least ten times. The J gene is TRBJ1-2, the V gene TRBV29-1, with TRBD1 matching 7 bases. Germline values: CDR1 SQVTM, CDR2 ANQGSEA. The CDR3 has 12 amino acids. After removal of 3 bases from V and 4 bases from J, the junction contained 2 bases not matched to a gene. As DNA, the CDR3 is TGCAGCGTTGAGGGACAGCGCTATGGCTACACCTTC. Amino acids: CSVEGQRYGYTF.

Many counts were recorded for this clonotype. V gene TRBV6-4 combines with J gene TRBJ2-3, with D maybe TRBD2 (6 bases). V dropped 4 bases and J dropped 0 bases, with 8 bases sitting between them. This CDR3 comprises 14 residues. Germline V gene lookup returns CDR1 MRHNA and CDR2 SNTAGT. This chain's CDR3 is CASSGGTSTDTQYF. The CDR3 nucleotides are TGTGCCAGCAGTGGGGGGACTAGCACAGATACGCAGTATTTT.